This entry features one T cell receptor beta chain sequence. The data originate from a study of blood T cell repertoires in COVID-19. For the study at large: Collection of acute and convalescent COVID-19 samples took place in the United States, Italy and Spain.

Clones were sequenced by immunoSEQ multiplex PCR, and TCRdb holds only the in-frame ones, with some missing. The profile shows roughly 330,000 clones, 70% to 90% of them singletons. Study members were between about 18 and 90 years old and lived in 20 to 25 US regions. Recovered participants had two consecutive negative NP/OP PCR tests, healthcare professional clearance, or symptom resolution. The CDR3 has 14 amino acids. The ends lost 6 bases at V and 9 bases at J; junction bases unmatched: 10. CDR1 and CDR2 from the germline V gene are SNHLY and FYNNEI. The sample was PBMCs or T cells enriched from blood (not recorded which). The TCR originated in a woman between 25 and 40 years old who had recovered from COVID-19. The chain combines TRBV2 with TRBJ1-5; 8 positions match TRBD1. The CDR3 DNA reads as TGTGCCAGCAGGGACAGGACAGGGTCTTGGCCCCAGCATTTT. Translation gives CASRDRTGSWPQHF.